These T cell receptor beta chains were read from a single sample in a study of blood T cell repertoires in COVID-19. Clones were read by immunoSEQ multiplex PCR, and TCRdb kept only the in-frame ones, dropping some. The repertoire consists of 230,000 or so clones, with roughly 80% occurring once and the leading ten covering 3.4%. Material: PBMCs or T cells enriched from blood (not recorded which). These receptors were taken from a man aged 45-60 years who had recovered from COVID-19. Both conserved end residues are part of each CDR3. A D gene is named only where the DNA matches it firmly.

j_call	v_call	d_call	cdr3_aa	cdr3_nt
TRBJ2-7	TRBV11-3	TRBD1	CASSPNRGQGAYEQYF	TGTGCCAGCAGCCCGAACCGGGGACAGGGGGCTTACGAGCAGTACTTC
TRBJ2-7	TRBV10-3	TRBD1	CAISESETGDYEQYF	TGTGCCATCAGTGAGTCGGAGACAGGGGACTACGAGCAGTACTTC
TRBJ1-4	TRBV7-6	TRBD1	CASSSDRGHEKLFF	TGTGCCAGCAGCTCGGACAGGGGGCATGAAAAACTGTTTTTT
TRBJ1-2	TRBV9	-	CASSVDVGGRVILDGYTF	TGTGCCAGCAGCGTAGATGTGGGAGGGAGAGTTATTTTGGATGGCTACACCTTC
TRBJ1-2	TRBV5-1	TRBD1	CASSVGRRGQGDYGYTF	TGCGCCAGCAGCGTTGGACGCCGCGGACAGGGGGACTATGGCTACACCTTC
TRBJ2-7	TRBV7-2	TRBD1	CASSYRDRVYEQYF	TGTGCCAGCAGCTACCGGGACAGAGTCTACGAGCAGTACTTC
TRBJ2-7	TRBV19	-	CASSILSGQNYEQYF	TGTGCCAGTAGTATTCTCAGTGGACAGAACTACGAGCAGTACTTC
TRBJ1-5	TRBV6-5	-	CASSRKGQPQHF	TGTGCCAGCAGTCGGAAGGGGCAGCCCCAGCATTTT
TRBJ2-5	TRBV5-4	TRBD2	CASSPGGIAETQYF	TGTGCCAGCAGCCCGGGGGGGATCGCTGAGACCCAGTACTTC
TRBJ2-5	TRBV18	-	CASSLNQETQYF	TGTGCCAGCTCACTTAACCAAGAGACCCAGTACTTC
TRBJ1-1	TRBV3-1/TRBV3-2	TRBD1	CASSLGQENTEAFF	TGTGCCAGCAGCCTGGGACAGGAGAACACTGAAGCTTTCTTT